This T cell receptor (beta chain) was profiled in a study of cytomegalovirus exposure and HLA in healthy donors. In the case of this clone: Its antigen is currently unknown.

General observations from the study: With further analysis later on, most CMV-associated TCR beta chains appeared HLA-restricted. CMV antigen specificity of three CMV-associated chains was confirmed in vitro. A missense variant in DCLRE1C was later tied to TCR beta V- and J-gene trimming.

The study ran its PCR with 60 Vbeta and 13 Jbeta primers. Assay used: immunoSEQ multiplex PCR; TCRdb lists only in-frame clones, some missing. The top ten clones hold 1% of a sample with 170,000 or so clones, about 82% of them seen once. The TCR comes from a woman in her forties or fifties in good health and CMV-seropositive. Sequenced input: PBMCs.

CDR3 bases: TGTGCCAGTAGTATCCTCAGGACAGGGACGTCTAGCAATCAGCCCCAGCATTTT. Translating gives CASSILRTGTSSNQPQHF. The chain is built from TRBV19 and TRBJ1-5, with TRBD1 identical over 8 bases. This CDR3 spans 18 amino acids. Germline assignment: CDR1 LNHDA and CDR2 SQIVND (reference sequence). J was trimmed by 0 bases and V by 3 bases; bases with no gene match: 10.